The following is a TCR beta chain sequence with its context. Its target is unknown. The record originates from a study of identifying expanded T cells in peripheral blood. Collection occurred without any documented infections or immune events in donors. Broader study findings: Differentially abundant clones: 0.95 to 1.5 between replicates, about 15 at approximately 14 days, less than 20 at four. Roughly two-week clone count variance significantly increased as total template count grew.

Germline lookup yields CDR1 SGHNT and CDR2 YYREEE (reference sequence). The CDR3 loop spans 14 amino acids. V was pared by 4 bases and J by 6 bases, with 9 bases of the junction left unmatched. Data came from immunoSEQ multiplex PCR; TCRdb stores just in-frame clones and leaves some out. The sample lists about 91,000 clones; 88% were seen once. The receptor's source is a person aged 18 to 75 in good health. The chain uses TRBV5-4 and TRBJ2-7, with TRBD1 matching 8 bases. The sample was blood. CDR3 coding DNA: TGTGCCAGCAGCCCGGACAGGGCTGGGATCGAGCAGTACTTC. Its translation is CASSPDRAGIEQYF. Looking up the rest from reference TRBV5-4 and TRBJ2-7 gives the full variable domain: ETGVTQSPTHLIKTRGQQVTLRCSSQSGHNTVSWYQQALGQGPQFIFQYYREEENGRGNFPPRFSGLQFPNYSSELNVNALELDDSALYLCASSPDRAGIEQYFGPGTRLTVT.